A single sample gave rise to the 2 T cell receptor beta chains below, sequenced in a study of blood T cell repertoires in COVID-19. Method: immunoSEQ multiplex PCR; TCRdb's copy keeps in-frame clones and lacks some. The sample consists of roughly 320,000 clones, around 89% of them appearing once. Specimen: peripheral blood. The receptor source for this set is a woman aged 45-65 years with COVID-19, enrolled during active disease.

The chain carries TRBV29-1 and TRBJ2-5, with D uncertain. The CDR3 runs 12 residues. Germline V CDR1 and CDR2: SQVTM, ANQGSEA. V lost 7 bases and J 5 bases, leaving 14 bases between the germline ends. The CDR3 DNA is TGCAGCGCCACACCAGGCGCCGAGACCCAGTACTTC. Amino acids: CSATPGAETQYF.

This chain links TRBV6-2 or TRBV6-3 with TRBJ2-1; 7 nucleotides align to TRBD2. Trimming cost V 2 bases and J 4 bases; bases outside gene matches: 5. Per the germline V gene, CDR1 is MNHEY and CDR2 is SVGEGT. There are 15 residues in the CDR3. CDR3 DNA sequence: TGTGCCAGCAGTTACGTGGAGCGGGGATACAATGAGCAGTTCTTC. It translates to CASSYVERGYNEQFF.